A selection of T cell receptor beta chains follows, all from one sample in a study of shared clonotypes between healthy human individuals. Here immunoSEQ multiplex PCR was the method, and the copy in TCRdb shows in-frame clones only, minus some. The table records roughly 400,000 clones, around 96% of them present only once. Sequenced sample: memory CD8+ T cells sorted from blood. All receptors come from a man aged 25 to 40 in good health. Both conserved end residues are part of each CDR3. D genes are given only for firm matches. Clone size is stated in some rows and not others, as once, few, many or a class when expanded.

j_call clone_size d_call v_call cdr3_nt cdr3_aa
TRBJ2-5 . . TRBV6-1 TGTGCCAGCAGTGATGGATGGGGCACTAAAGAGACCCAGTACTTC CASSDGWGTKETQYF
TRBJ1-1 . . TRBV28 TGTGCCAGCAGTTTCCCGGGGGAAGGGAATGAAGCTTTCTTT CASSFPGEGNEAFF
TRBJ2-7 . . TRBV6-1 TGTGCCAGCAGCTACCCGTACTACGAGCAGTACTTC CASSYPYYEQYF
TRBJ2-5 . . TRBV2 TGTGCCAGCAGTGATGGGCAGGGGATGAAGACCCAGTACTTC CASSDGQGMKTQYF
TRBJ2-3 . . TRBV7-3 TGTGCCAGCAGCTTAACGTTCGACCTTTTTGCAGATACGCAGTATTTT CASSLTFDLFADTQYF
TRBJ2-6 . TRBD2 TRBV5-1 TGCGCCAGCAGCTTGGTGCCTAGCGGGAGAGCTGGGGCCAACGTCCTGACTTTC CASSLVPSGRAGANVLTF
TRBJ1-2 . . TRBV7-9 TGTGCCAGCAGCTTAGGGACTAACTATGGCTACACCTTC CASSLGTNYGYTF
TRBJ2-1 . . TRBV28 TGTGCCAGCAGTTCTCGAACTCCCTCCTACAATGAGCAGTTCTTC CASSSRTPSYNEQFF
TRBJ2-6 . . TRBV21-1 TGTGCCAGCAGCAGGCCGGAGAGACAGCTAAGCTCTGGGGCCAACGTCCTGACTTTC CASSRPERQLSSGANVLTF
TRBJ2-5 once . TRBV7-3 TGTGCCAGCAGCTTAACCGGAGTAGGGGGACAAGAGACCCAGTACTTC CASSLTGVGGQETQYF
TRBJ2-3 . . TRBV29-1 TGCAGCGTTCGACTTCTCACAGATACGCAGTATTTT CSVRLLTDTQYF
TRBJ2-7 . . TRBV25-1 TGTGCCAGCAGTCCGGACTGGATCTACGAGCAGTACTTC CASSPDWIYEQYF
TRBJ1-2 . . TRBV28 TGTGCCAGCAGTCCAACTGGGATTTATGGCTACACCTTC CASSPTGIYGYTF
TRBJ2-1 . . TRBV4-1 TGCGCCAGCAGCCAAGTGTTAGGTGGAGAGCAGTTCTTC CASSQVLGGEQFF
TRBJ1-1 . TRBD1 TRBV5-4 TGTGCCAGCAGCCCAGCCTTTGACAGGGCTGGAGCTGAAGCTTTCTTT CASSPAFDRAGAEAFF
TRBJ2-1 once TRBD2 TRBV14 TGTGCCAGCAGCCATAAGCGGGGAAAAAACTACAATGAGCAGTTCTTC CASSHKRGKNYNEQFF
TRBJ2-1 . . TRBV20-1 TGCAGTGCAGCAGGGTCTGAGCAGTTCTTC CSAAGSEQFF
TRBJ1-2 . TRBD1 TRBV6-5 TGTGCCAGCAGGAGACAGGGATATGGCTATGGCTACACCTTC CASRRQGYGYGYTF
TRBJ1-1 . . TRBV21-1 TGTGCCAGCAGCAAAGTCCCCGGGGGTAACACTGAAGCTTTCTTT CASSKVPGGNTEAFF
TRBJ2-7 once . TRBV5-1 TGCGCCAGCAGCTTGGCCGGGAGCTCCTACGAGCAGTACTTC CASSLAGSSYEQYF
TRBJ1-2 . . TRBV18 TGTGTCAGCTCACAAGCACAGGGCTATGGCTACACCTTC CVSSQAQGYGYTF
TRBJ1-4 . . TRBV20-1 TGCAGTGCTAGACGAAATGAAAAACTGTTTTTT CSARRNEKLFF
TRBJ1-1 . . TRBV7-9 TGTGCCAGCTCACTGACTCAAAACACTGAAGCTTTCTTT CASSLTQNTEAFF
TRBJ2-3 . . TRBV2 TGTGCCAGCAGCCTCGCAGATACGCAGTATTTT CASSLADTQYF
TRBJ1-2 . . TRBV29-1 TGCAGCGTTGAGCTTGGCTATGGCTACACCTTC CSVELGYGYTF
TRBJ1-6 . . TRBV7-9 TGTGCCAGCAGCTTAGGGGATCCGTTGGGGGATTCACCCCTCCACTTT CASSLGDPLGDSPLHF
TRBJ2-7 . . TRBV4-2 TGTGCCAGCAGCCAAGTCAGGAGGGCGGTCTACGAGCAGTACTTC CASSQVRRAVYEQYF
TRBJ2-3 . . TRBV7-9 TGTGCCAGCAGCTTAAATTTCGCGGTTTACACAGATACGCAGTATTTT CASSLNFAVYTDTQYF
TRBJ2-3 . . TRBV10-2 TGCGCCAGCAGTGAGTCATGGGCGGGAATTGATACGCAGTATTTT CASSESWAGIDTQYF
TRBJ1-1 . TRBD1 TRBV7-6 TGTGCCAGCAGCTTAGGAGGCAGGGGGTTGAACACTGAAGCTTTCTTT CASSLGGRGLNTEAFF